One sample yielded the 3 T cell receptor beta chains listed below, sequenced in a study of T-cell reconstitution after alpha-beta-depleted transplantation in children. Using unique molecular identifiers, the investigators prepared the TCRbeta library. TCRdb re-called the PCR reads with MiXCR, one entry per CDR3 protein. The repertoire consists of about 610,000 distinct CDR3 sequences, with over 9.5% occurring once and the leading ten covering roughly 4%. This specimen was PBMCs from the stem cell graft donor, taken from the stem cell graft. The receptors stem from a human donor who donated a stem cell graft to a child with acute myeloid leukemia.

This clonotype appeared a few times. This chain links TRBV27 with TRBJ1-2; D is perhaps TRBD1 (6 bases). V was clipped by 6 bases and J by 4 bases, with 15 bases between them. Looked up from germline, CDR1 is MNHEY and CDR2 is SMNVEV (reference sequence). The CDR3 sequence is 14 residues long. Written as DNA, the CDR3 is TGTGCCAGCAGCCGGGACATCGTCGGCTATGGCTACACCTTC. Amino acid sequence: CASSRDIVGYGYTF.

This clonotype has a handful of counts. This chain joins TRBV30 and TRBJ2-2; D might be TRBD1 or TRBD2, each matching 5 bases. The V end lost 0 bases, the J end lost 7 bases, and 21 bases lay between the germline ends. The CDR3 extends over 17 amino acids. Germline assignment: CDR1 GTSNPN and CDR2 SVGIG (reference sequence). CDR3 sequence reads: CAWSVNPLGARGGELFF. CDR3 in DNA: TGTGCCTGGAGTGTAAACCCCCTCGGGGCGAGGGGCGGGGAGCTGTTTTTT.

The chain has TRBV12-3 or TRBV12-4 and TRBJ1-1; 7 bases align to TRBD1. The CDR3 is made up of 15 amino acids. J was trimmed by 10 bases and V by 2 bases; bases with no gene match: 13. The CDR3 protein is CASSLRGQAVPGAFF. The CDR3 region has the DNA TGTGCCAGCAGTTTACGAGGACAGGCAGTACCTGGAGCTTTCTTT.